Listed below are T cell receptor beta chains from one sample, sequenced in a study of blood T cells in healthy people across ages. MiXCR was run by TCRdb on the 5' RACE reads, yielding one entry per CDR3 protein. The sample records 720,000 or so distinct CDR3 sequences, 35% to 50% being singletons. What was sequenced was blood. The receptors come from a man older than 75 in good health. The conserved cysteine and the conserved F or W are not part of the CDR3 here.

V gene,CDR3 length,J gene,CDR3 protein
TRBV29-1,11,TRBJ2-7,SVLSRDSYEQY
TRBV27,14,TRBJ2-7,ASSPGTRFGGYEQY
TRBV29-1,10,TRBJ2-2,SVPDSTGELF
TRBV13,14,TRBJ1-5,ASSLRAGHSNQPQH
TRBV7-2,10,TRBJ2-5,ASSLRTGSKY
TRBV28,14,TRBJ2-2,ASIPQGRRNTGELF
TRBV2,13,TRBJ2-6,ASSRSHSGANVLT
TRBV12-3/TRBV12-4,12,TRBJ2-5,ASSNGGSQETQY
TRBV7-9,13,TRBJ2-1,ASTGYAGGFNEQF
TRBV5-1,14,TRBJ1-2,ASSLATVRGDYGYT
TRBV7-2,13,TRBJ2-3,ASSLVGAPTDTQY
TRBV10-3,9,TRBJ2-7,AITQGDEQY